The entry below gives a single T cell receptor beta chain sequence along with its context. TCRdb redid the calling of the RT-PCR reads with MiXCR, one entry per CDR3 protein. This sample yields about 580,000 distinct CDR3 sequences, of which less than 15% are seen a single time; around 10% belongs to the top ten. There are 11 residues in the CDR3. CDR1 and CDR2 from the germline V gene are MNHEY and SMNVEV (reference sequence). Trimming pared 6 bases from V and 6 bases from J, leaving 6 bases between. The data derive from a study of response to subunit inactivated influenza vaccine. The chain carries TRBV27 and TRBJ2-1, with D tentatively TRBD2 (5 bases). The sequence came from a man in his fifties who received an inactivated influenza vaccine. The specimen comprised PBMCs from blood, sampled approximately 12 days after vaccination. The CDR3 DNA follows: TGTGCCAGCAGCGAGGGCAATGAGCAGTTCTTC. This codes for CASSEGNEQFF.